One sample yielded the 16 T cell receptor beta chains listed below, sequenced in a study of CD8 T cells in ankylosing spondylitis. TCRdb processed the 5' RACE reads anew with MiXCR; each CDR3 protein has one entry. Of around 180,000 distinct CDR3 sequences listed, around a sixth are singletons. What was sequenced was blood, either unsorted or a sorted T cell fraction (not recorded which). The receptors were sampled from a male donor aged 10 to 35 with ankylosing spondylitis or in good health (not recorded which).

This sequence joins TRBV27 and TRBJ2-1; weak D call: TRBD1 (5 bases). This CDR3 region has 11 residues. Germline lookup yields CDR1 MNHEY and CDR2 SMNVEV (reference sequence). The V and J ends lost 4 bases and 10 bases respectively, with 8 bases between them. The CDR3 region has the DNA TGTGCCAGCAGTTCGACAGTAGAGCAGTTCTTC. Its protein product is CASSSTVEQFF.

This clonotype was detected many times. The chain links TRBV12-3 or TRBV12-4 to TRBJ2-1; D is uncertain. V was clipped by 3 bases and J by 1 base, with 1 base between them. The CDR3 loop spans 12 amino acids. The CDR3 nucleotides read TGTGCCAGCAGTTTTTCCTACAATGAGCAGTTCTTC. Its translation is CASSFSYNEQFF.

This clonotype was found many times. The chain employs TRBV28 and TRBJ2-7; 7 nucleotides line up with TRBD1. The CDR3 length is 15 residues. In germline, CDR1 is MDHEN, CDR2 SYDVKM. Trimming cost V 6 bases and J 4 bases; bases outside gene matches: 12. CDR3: CASRKQGKGTYEQYF. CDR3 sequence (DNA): TGTGCCAGCAGGAAACAGGGGAAGGGGACATACGAGCAGTACTTC.

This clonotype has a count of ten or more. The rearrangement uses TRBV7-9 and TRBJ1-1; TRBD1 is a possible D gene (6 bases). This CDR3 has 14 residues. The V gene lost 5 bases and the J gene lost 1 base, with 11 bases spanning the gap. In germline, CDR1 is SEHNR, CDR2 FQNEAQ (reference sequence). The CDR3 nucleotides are TGTGCCAGCAGCCATGGGACATCGAACACTGAAGCTTTCTTT. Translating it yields CASSHGTSNTEAFF.

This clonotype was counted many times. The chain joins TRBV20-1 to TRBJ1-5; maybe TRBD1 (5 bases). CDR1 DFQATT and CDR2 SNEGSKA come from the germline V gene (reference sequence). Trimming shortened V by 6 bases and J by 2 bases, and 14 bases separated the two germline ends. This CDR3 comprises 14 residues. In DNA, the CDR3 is TGCAGTGCCCGAGCGGGGGGGGGCAATCAGCCCCAGCATTTT. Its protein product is CSARAGGGNQPQHF.

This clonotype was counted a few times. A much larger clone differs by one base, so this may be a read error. The CDR3: CSAKDRGGNPEAFF. For the CDR3, the DNA is TGCAGTGCTAAGGACAGAGGAGGGAACCCTGAAGCTTTCTTT. The chain links TRBV20-1 to TRBJ1-1; weak D call: TRBD1 (6 bases). Germline-derived CDR1 and CDR2 are DFQATT and SNEGSKA (reference sequence). There are 14 residues in the CDR3.

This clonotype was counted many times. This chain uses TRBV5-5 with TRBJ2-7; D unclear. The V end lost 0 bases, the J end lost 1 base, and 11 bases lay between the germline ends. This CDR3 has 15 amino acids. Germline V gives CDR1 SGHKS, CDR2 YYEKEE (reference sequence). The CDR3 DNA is TGTGCCAGCAGCTTGGGCTGGGATCCTTCCTACGAGCAGTACGTC. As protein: CASSLGWDPSYEQYV.

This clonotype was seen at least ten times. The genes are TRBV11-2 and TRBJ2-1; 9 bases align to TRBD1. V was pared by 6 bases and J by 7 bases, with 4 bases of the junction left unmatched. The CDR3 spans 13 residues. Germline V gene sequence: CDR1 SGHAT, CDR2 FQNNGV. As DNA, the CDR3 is TGTGCCAGCAGTACCGGGACAGGGAATGAGCAGTTCTTC. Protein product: CASSTGTGNEQFF.

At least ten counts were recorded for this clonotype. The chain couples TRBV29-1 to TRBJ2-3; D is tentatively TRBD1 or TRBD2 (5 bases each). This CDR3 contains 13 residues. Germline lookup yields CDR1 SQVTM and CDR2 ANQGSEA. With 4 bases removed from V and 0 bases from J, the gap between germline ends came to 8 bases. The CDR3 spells CSVGGVSTDTQYF. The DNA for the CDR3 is TGCAGCGTTGGAGGGGTTAGCACAGATACGCAGTATTTT.

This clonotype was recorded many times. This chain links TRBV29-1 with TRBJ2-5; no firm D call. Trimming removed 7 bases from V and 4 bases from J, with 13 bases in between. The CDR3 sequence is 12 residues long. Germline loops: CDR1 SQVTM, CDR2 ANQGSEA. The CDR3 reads CSAQMSSETQYF. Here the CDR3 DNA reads TGCAGCGCCCAGATGAGTTCAGAGACCCAGTACTTC.

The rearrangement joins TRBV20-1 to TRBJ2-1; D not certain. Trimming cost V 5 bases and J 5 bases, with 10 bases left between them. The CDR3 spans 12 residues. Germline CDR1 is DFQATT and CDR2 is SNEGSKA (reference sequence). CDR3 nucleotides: TGCAGTGCTTCACCTGCTAACAATGAGCAGTTCTTC. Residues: CSASPANNEQFF.

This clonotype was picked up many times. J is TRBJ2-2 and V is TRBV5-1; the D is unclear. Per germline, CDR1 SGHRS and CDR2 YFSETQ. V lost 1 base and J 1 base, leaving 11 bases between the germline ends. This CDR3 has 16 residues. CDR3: CASSLSPLRNTGELFF. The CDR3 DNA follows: TGCGCCAGCAGCTTGAGTCCCCTGAGGAACACCGGGGAGCTGTTTTTT.

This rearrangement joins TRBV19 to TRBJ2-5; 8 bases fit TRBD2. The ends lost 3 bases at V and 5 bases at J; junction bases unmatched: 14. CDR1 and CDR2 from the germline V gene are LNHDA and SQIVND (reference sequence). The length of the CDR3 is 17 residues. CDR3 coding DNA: TGTGCCAGTAGTATCTCCTTCAGCGGGAGAGCCTCGGAGACCCAGTACTTC. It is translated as CASSISFSGRASETQYF.

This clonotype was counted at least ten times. This CDR3 is CSVDQGRDEQFF. CDR3 sequence (DNA): TGCAGCGTTGACCAGGGTAGAGATGAGCAGTTCTTC. The V call is TRBV29-1, the J call TRBJ2-1, with a tentative D call TRBD1 (5 bases). The CDR3 is 12 amino acids. V lost 3 bases and J lost 8, with 11 bases in between. Germline lookup yields CDR1 SQVTM and CDR2 ANQGSEA.

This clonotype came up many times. Here the CDR3 DNA reads TGTGCCAGCAGTTTTCAGGGCGGGTCCTACAATGAGCAGTTCTTC. Translating it yields CASSFQGGSYNEQFF. The chain links TRBV12-3 or TRBV12-4 to TRBJ2-1; the D call may be TRBD1 or TRBD2 (5 bases each). The CDR3 has 15 residues. V dropped 3 bases and J dropped 1 base, with 10 bases sitting between them.

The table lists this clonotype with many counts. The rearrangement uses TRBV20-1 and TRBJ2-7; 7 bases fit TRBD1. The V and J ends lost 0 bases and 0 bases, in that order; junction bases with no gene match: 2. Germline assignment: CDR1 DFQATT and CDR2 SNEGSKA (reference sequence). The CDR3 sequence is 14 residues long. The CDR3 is CSARETGNSYEQYF. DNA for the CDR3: TGCAGTGCTAGAGAGACAGGGAACTCCTACGAGCAGTACTTC.